The sequence of this TCR beta chain was determined in a study of OX40 agonist ivuxolimab in advanced cancers. This clone was counted a single time. This table comes from immunoSEQ multiplex PCR, and its TCRdb copy is limited to in-frame clones, with some not included. The data contain about 70,000 clones, approximately 89% of them singletons. The germline CDR1 and CDR2 sequences are SGHDT and YYEEEE. V lost 0 bases and J 3 bases, leaving 7 bases between the germline ends. The CDR3 loop spans 14 amino acids. This chain uses TRBV5-6 with TRBJ2-1, with D uncertain. The sample in question was CD4+ or CD8+ T cells sorted from blood, obtained in a trial of the OX40 agonist ivuxolimab. The origin of this receptor is an adult with an advanced solid tumor such as melanoma, head and neck, liver or kidney cancer. CDR3 nucleotide sequence: TGTGCCAGCAGCTTGGTCGGCAACTACAATGAGCAGTTCTTC. Encoded protein: CASSLVGNYNEQFF. The whole variable domain, remainder taken from reference TRBV5-6 and TRBJ2-1, is DAGVTQSPTHLIKTRGQQVTLRCSPKSGHDTVSWYQQALGQGPQFIFQYYEEEERQRGNFPDRFSGHQFPNYSSELNVNALLLGDSALYLCASSLVGNYNEQFFGPGTRLTVL.